The T cell receptor beta chain described here comes from a study of CD8+ T cells in alopecia areata. Treatment reported: oral pan-JAK inhibitor, 5-10 mg twice daily. Extracted RNA was reverse transcribed into cDNA, the sequencing template. Clones were sequenced by immunoSEQ multiplex PCR, and TCRdb holds only the in-frame ones, with some missing. The data hold under 150,000 clones, with roughly 55% observed a single time. This CDR3 contains 13 residues. Germline V CDR1 and CDR2: MNHEY, SVGAGI. The V end was cut by 0 bases, the J end by 10 bases, with 7 bases between. The TCR sequence derives from a human donor with alopecia areata. The chain recombines TRBV6-5 with TRBJ1-6, with D hard to call. The input for sequencing was CD4+ T cells sorted from blood, taken at week 4, from a patient treated with tofacitinib. In DNA, the CDR3 is TGTGCCAGCAGTTACTCGAGGGAATCACCCCTCCACTTT. Residues: CASSYSRESPLHF.